The source of this T cell receptor beta chain is a study of blood T cell repertoires in COVID-19 (TCRdb year 2020). Notes on the research overall: Collaborator samples came from the United States, Italy and Spain and covered acute and convalescent phases of COVID-19. Where available, HLA class I and class II types were taken from metadata supplied by the sample provider and were not determined by assay-based typing. The repertoires were released in a freely available public database meant as a resource for research on the immune response to SARS-CoV-2. Subjects who had been exposed to COVID-19, were actively infected with it, or had recovered from it provided the deeply sampled blood TCRbeta repertoires that made up the dataset. The sample metadata nearly always contained a de-identified subject ID, COVID-19 status, age in years and sex. The material from the prospective study consisted of cDNA or gDNA derived from T cells, B-cell-depleted T cells, or PBMCs. The samples were drawn from two sources: the first 160 participants of the ongoing ImmuneRACE study, and some 1,300 subjects contributed by 6 global collaborators.

Points on this clone: Its binding antigen is unknown. No qualities accompany the bases; no much larger clone lies one base away.

Study-wide findings and limitations: Clinical and demographic metadata were provided uncurated, with the amount varying by source and participant.

Each collaborating institution followed its own protocols to collect whole blood in K2EDTA tubes. For TCRbeta analysis, collaborators shipped samples in one of three forms: frozen whole blood, isolated PBMCs, or DNA extracted from either of those sample types. From cysteine to phenylalanine, the CDR3 is 14 amino acids long. Only the CDR3 region is kept as DNA, spanning 42 bases read in frame from base 1. From V the trimming removes 4 bases and from J it removes 7 bases, while the gene matches leave 3 bases of the junction unaccounted for. From a lookup of the germline V gene, CDR1 and CDR2 are SNHLY and FYNNEI. TCRbeta CDR3 regions were amplified from genomic DNA by means of the immunoSEQ Assay, a bias-controlled multiplex PCR. In the source study's methods: The number of nucleated cells in each sample was estimated by amplification of reference gene primers within the assay. Sequence reads were collapsed and filtered to measure the absolute abundance of every unique TCRbeta CDR3 rearrangement. For each sample, productive Simpson clonality was calculated by taking the square root of Simpson's diversity index across productive rearrangements. This is the immuneACCESS table as TCRdb keeps it, with only in-frame sequences that have V and J called. A part of the clones is gone; compared with another copy, unresolved V genes explain less than half, and the rest is unexplained. The V and J calls and clone size come from that table; D and trimming were worked out from the DNA. The sample table contains approximately 46,000 clones; only one count was recorded for about nine tenths of them. 15% to 20% of the sample is in the top ten clones.

Recombination connected TRBV2 to TRBJ1-4, with TRBD1 matching 10 junction bases. This clonotype was sampled from a man aged 60 to 75 with active or convalescent COVID-19. What was sequenced was peripheral blood. The nucleotide sequence is given as TGTGCCAGCAGTGGGACAGGGGGGATTGAAAAACTGTTTTTT. It encodes CASSGTGGIEKLFF.